The 25 T cell receptor beta chains below were found in one sample sequenced in a study of blood T cell repertoires in COVID-19 (dated by TCRdb to 2020 to 2021). The library was made by the immunoSEQ multiplex PCR assay. Entries here come from immuneACCESS through TCRdb and include only in-frame sequences with V and J called. Some clones fail to appear in such tables; in the studies checked, an unresolved V gene covers under half of the shortfall, and the cause of the remainder is unknown. For this sample the table gives approximately 230,000 clones, of which approximately 90% were detected only once. The ten largest clones take up around 15% of the sample. Sequenced sample: PBMCs or T cells enriched from blood (not recorded which). These TCRs come from a man aged 18 to 35 who had recovered from COVID-19.

The chain uses TRBV7-6 and TRBJ2-3; TRBD1 aligns across 8 bases. V shed 1 base and J 6 bases; nucleotides not matched to a gene: 6. There are 15 residues in the CDR3. Germline V gives CDR1 SGHVS, CDR2 FNYEAQ. The CDR3 nucleotides read TGTGCCAGCAGCTTAGATGCAGGGGGCGAGGATACGCAGTATTTT. It specifies CASSLDAGGEDTQYF.

The V and J genes are TRBV19 and TRBJ2-6; no definite D call. CDR3 length equals 15 residues. Trimming cost V 2 bases and J 0 bases, with 5 bases left between them. Germline lookup yields CDR1 LNHDA and CDR2 SQIVND (reference sequence). CDR3 region: CASSIISSGANVLTF. CDR3 DNA: TGTGCCAGTAGTATAATTAGCTCTGGGGCCAACGTCCTGACTTTC.

The chain is built from TRBV20-1 and TRBJ2-1; 7 bases line up with TRBD2. The germline gives CDR1 DFQATT, CDR2 SNEGSKA (reference sequence). The V segment lost 3 bases and the J segment 7 bases; nucleotides outside the gene matches: 9. The CDR3 runs to 14 residues. The CDR3 reads CSASAAGPLNEQFF. CDR3 nucleotides: TGCAGTGCTAGTGCAGCGGGGCCACTTAATGAGCAGTTCTTC.

The V and J genes are TRBV10-3 and TRBJ2-5; TRBD2 might be the D (6 bases). The germline CDR1 and CDR2 sequences are ENHRY and SYGVKD. There are 12 residues in the CDR3. The germline V and J ends were trimmed by 6 bases and 5 bases, with 10 bases remaining between them. The CDR3 DNA reads TGTGCCATCAGGAAGGCGGGGGAGACCCAGTACTTC. Residues: CAIRKAGETQYF.

J is TRBJ1-2 and V is TRBV7-9, with 8 bases identical to TRBD1. The V and J ends lost 5 bases and 0 bases, in that order; junction bases with no gene match: 5. The CDR3 length is 15 residues. The germline V gene encodes CDR1 SEHNR and CDR2 FQNEAQ (reference sequence). The CDR3 region is CASSPTGVANYGYTF. CDR3 bases: TGTGCCAGCAGCCCGACAGGGGTGGCTAACTATGGCTACACCTTC.

The chain is built from TRBV5-1 and TRBJ2-1; TRBD2 matches at 9 bases. V shed 2 bases, J shed 0 bases, and the junction held 6 bases outside the gene matches. Germline CDR1 reads SGHRS; CDR2 reads YFSETQ. This CDR3 has 17 residues. DNA for the CDR3: TGCGCCAGCAGCTTCCCGGGGACTAGCAACTCCTACAATGAGCAGTTCTTC. Residues: CASSFPGTSNSYNEQFF.

This chain uses TRBV2 with TRBJ1-6; weak D call: TRBD1 (5 bases). Germline V gene lookup returns CDR1 SNHLY and CDR2 FYNNEI. Trimming cost V 4 bases and J 1 base, with 8 bases left between them. CDR3 length: 15 residues. CDR3 sequence: CASSAAGSYNSPLHF. The DNA of the CDR3 is TGTGCCAGCAGTGCCGCAGGGTCCTATAATTCACCCCTCCACTTT.

This chain uses TRBV27 with TRBJ2-2; tentative D call: TRBD1 (5 bases). Per germline, CDR1 MNHEY and CDR2 SMNVEV (reference sequence). Trimming shortened V by 10 bases and J by 5 bases, and 8 bases separated the two germline ends. The CDR3 has 11 residues. CDR3 protein: CATKGTGELFF. DNA of the CDR3: TGTGCCACAAAGGGGACCGGGGAGCTGTTTTTT.

The V call is TRBV12-3 or TRBV12-4, the J call TRBJ2-7; tentative D call: TRBD1 (5 bases). The V end was cut by 5 bases, the J end by 5 bases, with 7 bases between. CDR3 length equals 11 residues. The CDR3 region has the DNA TGTGCCAGCAGTCCCAGGGACGAGCAGTACTTC. Protein sequence: CASSPRDEQYF.

The chain recombines TRBV7-6 with TRBJ2-2; D remains unclear. The CDR3 totals 14 residues. Between the trimmed V and J ends, which lost 5 bases and 1 base, there was a span of 8 bases. The germline gives CDR1 SGHVS, CDR2 FNYEAQ. For the CDR3, the DNA is TGTGCCAGCAGCCTGACTTTGAACACCGGGGAGCTGTTTTTT. Encoded protein: CASSLTLNTGELFF.

This chain connects TRBV7-9 to TRBJ2-5; 10 bases are shared with TRBD2. Trimming cost V 5 bases and J 5 bases; bases outside gene matches: 14. The CDR3 contains 17 residues. CDR1 is SEHNR and CDR2 is FQNEAQ in the germline V gene (reference sequence). Here the CDR3 reads CASSPTDELAGWETQYF. The CDR3 DNA reads TGTGCCAGCAGCCCCACCGATGAACTAGCGGGATGGGAGACCCAGTACTTC.

This rearrangement joins TRBV4-1 to TRBJ1-3, with D unclear. This CDR3 is built from 16 residues. Between the trimmed V and J ends, which lost 1 base and 4 bases, there was a span of 14 bases. Germline values: CDR1 MGHRA, CDR2 YSYEKL. CDR3 in amino acids: CASSQGPRSRGNTIYF. Written as DNA, the CDR3 is TGCGCCAGCAGCCAAGGGCCGCGCTCTAGGGGAAACACCATATATTTT.

The J gene is TRBJ2-5, the V gene TRBV13; 9 nucleotides match TRBD2. V lost 5 bases to trimming and J lost 1 base; unmatched junction nucleotides: 5. Per germline, CDR1 PRHDT and CDR2 FYEKMQ (reference sequence). This CDR3 spans 15 amino acids. The chain's CDR3 is CASSRRGGVQETQYF. The CDR3 DNA sequence: TGTGCCAGCAGCAGGCGGGGGGGGGTCCAAGAGACCCAGTACTTC.

This chain connects TRBV28 to TRBJ1-3; D unresolved. Trimming removed 5 bases from V and 7 bases from J, with 9 bases in between. The germline CDR1 and CDR2 sequences are MDHEN and SYDVKM. This CDR3 region has 12 residues. The CDR3 reads CASSVYRNTIYF. The CDR3, as DNA: TGTGCCAGCAGTGTATATCGGAACACCATATATTTT.

This sequence joins TRBV28 and TRBJ2-7; TRBD1 matches at 10 bases. This CDR3 region has 14 residues. Looked up from germline, CDR1 is MDHEN and CDR2 is SYDVKM. V was pared by 5 bases and J by 4 bases, with 5 bases of the junction left unmatched. In DNA, the CDR3 is TGTGCCAGCAGTATCGACAGGGGGCTTTACGAGCAGTACTTC. It encodes CASSIDRGLYEQYF.

V is TRBV6-5 and J is TRBJ1-4, with D unclear. CDR1 is MNHEY, CDR2 SVGAGI, per germline. The CDR3 sequence is 15 residues long. Trimming shortened V by 7 bases and J by 8 bases, and 20 bases separated the two germline ends. CDR3 in amino acids: CASTWSRDRKEKLFF. Written as DNA, the CDR3 is TGTGCCAGCACCTGGTCGAGGGATAGAAAAGAAAAACTGTTTTTT.

There are a few counts of this clone. This chain uses TRBV4-2 with TRBJ2-1; a weak D match, TRBD2 (5 bases). V was shortened by 1 base and J by 7 bases, with 8 bases between the two germline ends. This CDR3 is 13 amino acids long. Germline V gene lookup returns CDR1 LGHNA and CDR2 YNFKEQ. The CDR3 bases are TGTGCCAGCAGCCAAGCACTAGGAAATGAGCAGTTCTTC. Protein: CASSQALGNEQFF.

The chain uses TRBV6-6 and TRBJ2-1; TRBD2 agrees at 13 bases. Germline V gives CDR1 MNHNY, CDR2 SVGAGI (reference sequence). The CDR3 sequence is 18 residues long. Losses at the gene ends were 5 bases for V and 6 bases for J; bases not matched to a gene: 13. CDR3: CASSPNPGLAGKTNEQFF. The CDR3 DNA follows: TGTGCCAGCAGTCCAAACCCGGGACTAGCGGGGAAAACCAATGAGCAGTTCTTC.

The rearrangement joins TRBV6-5 to TRBJ2-7; TRBD2 matches at 11 bases. Germline values: CDR1 MNHEY, CDR2 SVGAGI. V lost 6 bases, J lost 0 bases, and 4 bases stayed unmatched. CDR3 size: 15 residues. Here the CDR3 reads CASSLTSGDSYEQYF. In nucleotides, the CDR3 is TGTGCCAGCAGCTTGACTAGCGGGGACTCCTACGAGCAGTACTTC.

This chain links TRBV19 with TRBJ2-2, with 8 positions matching TRBD2. The CDR3 is 12 amino acids. Germline V CDR1 and CDR2: LNHDA, SQIVND (reference sequence). V was clipped by 8 bases and J by 4 bases; unmatched bases: 0. For the CDR3, the DNA is TGTGCCAGTCGGGGGGGCACCGGGGAGCTGTTTTTT. Protein sequence: CASRGGTGELFF.

The chain has TRBV14 and TRBJ1-2, with D unresolved. Germline loops: CDR1 SGHDN, CDR2 FVKESK. This CDR3 region has 16 residues. The V end was cut by 0 bases, the J end by 2 bases, with 13 bases between. Here the CDR3 reads CASSQDRRGSNYGYTF. The DNA for the CDR3 is TGTGCCAGCAGCCAAGACCGCCGCGGCAGCAACTATGGCTACACCTTC.

This chain connects TRBV12-3 or TRBV12-4 to TRBJ2-2; D ambiguous. V lost 6 bases, J lost 6 bases, and 5 bases lay in between. The CDR3 contains 11 residues. The CDR3 DNA follows: TGTGCCAGCAGACAGTCCGGGGAGCTGTTTTTT. Amino acid sequence: CASRQSGELFF.

About this clone: Other nucleotide sequences in the sample specify the same CDR3. The chain employs TRBV19 and TRBJ1-1; no clear D. The CDR3 length is 12 residues. V dropped 3 bases and J dropped 1 base, with 3 bases sitting between them. In germline, CDR1 is LNHDA, CDR2 SQIVND (reference sequence). The CDR3 reads CASSIGNTEAFF. CDR3 in DNA: TGTGCCAGTAGTATCGGGAACACTGAAGCTTTCTTT.

The rearrangement uses TRBV6-5 and TRBJ1-4; TRBD1 is a possible D gene (6 bases). This CDR3 spans 15 amino acids. The germline gives CDR1 MNHEY, CDR2 SVGAGI. Trimming cost V 8 bases and J 2 bases, with 15 bases left between them. CDR3 amino acids: CASRMGASTNEKLFF. For the CDR3, the DNA is TGTGCCAGCCGCATGGGGGCTTCGACTAATGAAAAACTGTTTTTT.

The chain couples TRBV28 to TRBJ2-1, with TRBD2 matching over 14 bases. The CDR3 consists of 20 residues. V was clipped by 1 base and J by 1 base; unmatched bases: 9. Germline lookup yields CDR1 MDHEN and CDR2 SYDVKM. Written as DNA, the CDR3 is TGTGCCAGCAGTTTATTTGGACTAGCGGGAGGCCCAAGGTCCTACAATGAGCAGTTCTTC. Translation gives CASSLFGLAGGPRSYNEQFF.